This TCR beta chain stems from a study of tumor-infiltrating lymphocytes in oesophageal squamous cell carcinoma. The CDR3 length is 14 residues. The germline V gene has CDR1 MDHEN and CDR2 SYDVKM. The ends lost 0 bases at V and 6 bases at J; junction bases unmatched: 5. This clonotype showed up many times. TCRdb reprocessed the PCR reads with MiXCR, giving one entry per CDR3 protein. The data show roughly 15,000 distinct CDR3 sequences, roughly half seen once. Sequencing was done on a sample of blood. This receptor was taken from a male donor with esophageal squamous cell carcinoma. The rearrangement links TRBV28 to TRBJ2-7, with 7 bases aligning to TRBD2. The CDR3 DNA reads TGTGCCAGCAGTTTATGGCGGGGGAGCGTCGAGCAGTACTTC. It yields the protein CASSLWRGSVEQYF.